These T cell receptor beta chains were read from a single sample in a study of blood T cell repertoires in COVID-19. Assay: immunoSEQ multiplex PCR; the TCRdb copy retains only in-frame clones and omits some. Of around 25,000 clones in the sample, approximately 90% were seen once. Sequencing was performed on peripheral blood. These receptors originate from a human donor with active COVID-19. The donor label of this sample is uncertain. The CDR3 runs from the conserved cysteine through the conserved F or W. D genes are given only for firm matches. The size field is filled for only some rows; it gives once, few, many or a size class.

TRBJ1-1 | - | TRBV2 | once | CASSLGEAFF | TGTGCCAGCAGCCTCGGTGAAGCTTTCTTT
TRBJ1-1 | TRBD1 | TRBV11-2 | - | CASSLVGDRDSRTEAFF | TGTGCCAGCAGCTTAGTGGGTGACAGGGATTCAAGAACTGAAGCTTTCTTT
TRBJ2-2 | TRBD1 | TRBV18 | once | CASSRQGAQGNTGELFF | TGTGCCAGCTCACGACAGGGGGCACAAGGGAACACCGGGGAGCTGTTTTTT
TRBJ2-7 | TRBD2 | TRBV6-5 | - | CASSSPTSGTYEQYF | TGTGCCAGCTCGAGTCCGACTAGCGGGACTTACGAGCAGTACTTC
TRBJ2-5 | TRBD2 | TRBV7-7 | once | CASSKGGAVMETQYF | TGTGCTAGCAGCAAGGGAGGGGCTGTGATGGAGACCCAGTACTTC
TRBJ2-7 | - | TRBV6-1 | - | CASSEHTYEQYF | TGTGCCAGCAGTGAACACACCTACGAGCAGTACTTC
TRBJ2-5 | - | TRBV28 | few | CASSDLGAGWETQYF | TGTGCCAGCAGTGATTTGGGGGCAGGATGGGAGACCCAGTACTTC
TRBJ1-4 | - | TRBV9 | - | CASRRGATNEKLFF | TGTGCCAGCAGGAGAGGAGCAACTAATGAAAAACTGTTTTTT
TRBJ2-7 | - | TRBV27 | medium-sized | CASSVYPSTYEQYF | TGTGCCAGCAGCGTTTACCCTTCTACCTACGAGCAGTACTTC
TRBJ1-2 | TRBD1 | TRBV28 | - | CASSTTGGGYTF | TGTGCCAGCAGTACCACAGGGGGCGGCTACACCTTC
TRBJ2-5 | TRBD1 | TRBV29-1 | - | CSADRGEETQYF | TGCAGCGCCGACAGGGGGGAAGAGACCCAGTACTTC
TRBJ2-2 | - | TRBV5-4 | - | CASSYSSLGELFF | TGTGCCAGCAGCTACAGCTCTCTTGGGGAGCTGTTTTTT
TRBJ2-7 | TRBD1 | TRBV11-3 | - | CASSLVGQGEKVQYF | TGTGCCAGCAGCTTAGTCGGACAGGGGGAAAAGGTGCAGTACTTC
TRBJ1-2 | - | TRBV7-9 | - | CASSPEGGNRGYGYTF | TGTGCCAGCAGCCCAGAGGGGGGGAATCGGGGCTATGGCTACACCTTC
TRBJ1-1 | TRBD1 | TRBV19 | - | CASTDAGQAYEAFF | TGTGCCAGTACCGACGCGGGACAGGCATATGAAGCTTTCTTT
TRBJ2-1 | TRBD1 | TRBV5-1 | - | CASSLAGQANEQFF | TGCGCCAGCAGCTTGGCCGGACAGGCCAATGAGCAGTTCTTC
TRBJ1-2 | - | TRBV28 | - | CALGEGGRGGYGYTF | TGTGCCCTCGGGGAAGGGGGAAGAGGGGGCTATGGCTACACCTTC
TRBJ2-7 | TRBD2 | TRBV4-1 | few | CASSPTSGRGEQYF | TGCGCCAGCAGCCCGACTAGCGGGAGGGGGGAGCAGTACTTC
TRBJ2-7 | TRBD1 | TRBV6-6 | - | CASSYLGQGDEQYF | TGTGCCAGCAGTTACTTGGGACAGGGGGACGAGCAGTACTTC
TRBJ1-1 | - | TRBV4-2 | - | CASSQDSGRRNTEAFF | TGTGCCAGCAGCCAAGACTCAGGGCGAAGGAACACTGAAGCTTTCTTT
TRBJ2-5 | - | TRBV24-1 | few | CATSDFRGLETQYF | TGTGCCACCAGTGATTTTAGGGGTTTGGAGACCCAGTACTTC
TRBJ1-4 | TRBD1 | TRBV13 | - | CASSARQGAGEKLFF | TGTGCCAGCAGCGCCCGACAGGGGGCAGGGGAAAAACTGTTTTTT
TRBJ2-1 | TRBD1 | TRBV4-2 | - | CASSRDRFSYNEQFF | TGTGCCAGCAGCCGGGACAGGTTTTCCTACAATGAGCAGTTCTTC
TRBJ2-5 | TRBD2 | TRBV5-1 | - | CASSTGLAGGVVKETQYF | TGCGCCAGCAGCACCGGACTAGCGGGAGGTGTGGTTAAAGAGACCCAGTACTTC
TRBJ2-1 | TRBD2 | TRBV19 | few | CASSLGLATNEQFF | TGTGCCAGTAGTCTGGGACTAGCGACCAATGAGCAGTTCTTC
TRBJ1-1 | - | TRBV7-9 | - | CASSIRERTEAFF | TGTGCCAGCAGCATACGGGAGAGAACTGAAGCTTTCTTT
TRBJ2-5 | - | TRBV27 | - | CASSAYGGARETQYF | TGTGCCAGCAGTGCCTACGGAGGGGCGAGGGAGACCCAGTACTTC
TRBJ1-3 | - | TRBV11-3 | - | CASSSPGAGWNTIYF | TGTGCCAGCAGCTCCCCCGGAGCGGGATGGAACACCATATATTTT
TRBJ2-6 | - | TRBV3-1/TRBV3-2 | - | CASSLPTGWELAGANVLTF | TGTGCCAGCAGCTTACCGACAGGTTGGGAGCTAGCCGGGGCCAACGTCCTGACTTTC
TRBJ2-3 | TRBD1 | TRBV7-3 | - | CASSPRTGVTDTQYF | TGTGCCAGCAGCCCCCGGACAGGGGTTACAGATACGCAGTATTTT
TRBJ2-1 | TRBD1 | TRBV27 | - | CASSYRDRGWDNNEQFF | TGTGCCAGCAGTTACCGGGACAGGGGATGGGATAACAATGAGCAGTTCTTC
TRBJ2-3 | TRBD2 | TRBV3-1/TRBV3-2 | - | CASSPPRLLAADTQYF | TGTGCCAGCAGCCCCCCTAGGTTACTAGCGGCAGATACGCAGTATTTT
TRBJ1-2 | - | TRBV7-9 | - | CASSLDYLMTDGYTF | TGTGCCAGCAGCTTAGACTACCTCATGACAGATGGCTACACCTTC
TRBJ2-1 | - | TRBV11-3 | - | CASSLDPGLNNEQFF | TGTGCCAGCAGCTTAGACCCGGGACTCAACAATGAGCAGTTCTTC
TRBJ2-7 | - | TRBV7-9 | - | CASSDDSRSSYEQYF | TGTGCCAGCAGCGACGACAGTCGGTCCTCCTACGAGCAGTACTTC
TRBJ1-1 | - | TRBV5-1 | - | CASSLTGGVKVTEAFF | TGCGCCAGCAGCTTGACAGGCGGGGTGAAAGTCACTGAAGCTTTCTTT
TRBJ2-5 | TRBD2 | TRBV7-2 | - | CASSRLAGGGETQYF | TGTGCCAGCAGCCGCCTAGCGGGAGGGGGGGAGACCCAGTACTTC
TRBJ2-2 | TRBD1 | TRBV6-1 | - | CASSETGAWVTGELFF | TGTGCCAGCAGTGAGACAGGGGCCTGGGTCACCGGGGAGCTGTTTTTT
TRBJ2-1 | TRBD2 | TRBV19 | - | CASSMTPGTSGRWGGLYNEQFF | TGTGCCAGTAGTATGACTCCCGGGACTAGCGGGAGGTGGGGGGGCCTCTACAATGAGCAGTTCTTC
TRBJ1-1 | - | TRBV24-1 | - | CATRGANTEAFF | TGTGCCACCAGAGGAGCGAACACTGAAGCTTTCTTT
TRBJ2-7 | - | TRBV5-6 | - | CASSLGGGIHYEQYF | TGTGCCAGCAGCTTGGGCGGAGGGATACACTACGAGCAGTACTTC
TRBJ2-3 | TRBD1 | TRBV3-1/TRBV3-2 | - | CASTSGTESTDTQYF | TGTGCCAGCACCTCCGGGACAGAAAGCACAGATACGCAGTATTTT
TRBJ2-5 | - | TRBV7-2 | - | CASSLGGRGNQETQYF | TGTGCCAGCAGCTTAGGTGGTCGAGGAAATCAAGAGACCCAGTACTTC
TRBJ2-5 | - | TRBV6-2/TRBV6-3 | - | CASSPLRVEETQYF | TGTGCCAGCAGTCCCCTGCGGGTGGAAGAGACCCAGTACTTC
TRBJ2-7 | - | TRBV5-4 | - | CASSETTGDYEQYF | TGTGCCAGCAGCGAAACGACGGGGGACTACGAGCAGTACTTC
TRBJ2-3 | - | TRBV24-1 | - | CATSEGGSGTDTQYF | TGTGCCACCAGTGAAGGAGGCTCCGGCACAGATACGCAGTATTTT
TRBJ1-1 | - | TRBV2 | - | CASSIRTGNTEAFF | TGTGCCAGCAGTATCCGCACGGGTAACACTGAAGCTTTCTTT
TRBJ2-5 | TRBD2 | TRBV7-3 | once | CASSPQMRQGDSAGEKETQYF | TGTGCCAGCAGCCCCCAAATGAGGCAGGGAGATTCAGCGGGAGAAAAAGAGACCCAGTACTTC
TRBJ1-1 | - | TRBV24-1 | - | CATSDYEGTEAFF | TGTGCCACCAGTGATTATGAGGGCACTGAAGCTTTCTTT
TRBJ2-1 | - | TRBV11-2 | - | CASSFMFGGGARDEQFF | TGTGCCAGCAGCTTTATGTTTGGCGGGGGCGCCAGGGATGAGCAGTTCTTC
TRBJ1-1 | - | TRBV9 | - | CASSVARGTEAFF | TGTGCCAGCAGCGTAGCCCGGGGAACTGAAGCTTTCTTT
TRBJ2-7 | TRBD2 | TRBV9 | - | CASSVGWTSGYEQYF | TGTGCCAGCAGCGTAGGGTGGACTAGCGGCTACGAGCAGTACTTC
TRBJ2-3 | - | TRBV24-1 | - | CATSEMRGNTQYF | TGTGCCACCAGTGAAATGAGAGGTAATACGCAGTATTTT
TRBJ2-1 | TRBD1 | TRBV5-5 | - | CASSLEGQGVDEQFF | TGTGCCAGCAGCTTGGAAGGACAGGGTGTCGATGAGCAGTTCTTC
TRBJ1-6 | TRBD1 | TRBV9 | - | CASSEQGLTNSPLHF | TGTGCCAGCAGCGAACAGGGGCTTACCAATTCACCCCTCCACTTT
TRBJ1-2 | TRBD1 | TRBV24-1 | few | CATSDLKGQGDYGYTF | TGTGCCACCAGTGATTTGAAGGGACAGGGGGACTATGGCTACACCTTC
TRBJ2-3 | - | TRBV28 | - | CASSFQGEADTQYF | TGTGCCAGCAGTTTTCAGGGCGAGGCAGATACGCAGTATTTT